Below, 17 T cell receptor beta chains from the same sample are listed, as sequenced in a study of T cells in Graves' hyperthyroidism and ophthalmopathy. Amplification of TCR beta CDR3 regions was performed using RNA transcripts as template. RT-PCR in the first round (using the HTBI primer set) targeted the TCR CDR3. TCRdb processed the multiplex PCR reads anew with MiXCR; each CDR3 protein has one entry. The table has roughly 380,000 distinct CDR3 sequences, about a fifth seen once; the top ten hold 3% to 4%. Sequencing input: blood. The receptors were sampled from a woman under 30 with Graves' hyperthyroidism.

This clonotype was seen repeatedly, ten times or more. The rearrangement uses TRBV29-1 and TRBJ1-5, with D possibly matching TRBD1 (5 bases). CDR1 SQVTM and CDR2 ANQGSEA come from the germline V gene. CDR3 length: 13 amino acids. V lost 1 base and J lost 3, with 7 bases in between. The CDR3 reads CSVEVGLNQPQHF. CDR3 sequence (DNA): TGCAGCGTTGAAGTGGGACTCAATCAGCCCCAGCATTTT.

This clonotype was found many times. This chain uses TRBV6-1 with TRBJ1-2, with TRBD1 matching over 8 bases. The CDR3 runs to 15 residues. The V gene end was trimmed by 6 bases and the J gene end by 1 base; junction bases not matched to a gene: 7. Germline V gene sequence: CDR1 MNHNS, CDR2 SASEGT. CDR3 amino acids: CASRTTQGVNYGYTF. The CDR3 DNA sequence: TGTGCCAGCAGAACCACACAGGGGGTTAACTATGGCTACACCTTC.

The CDR3 loop is CSARGDLAGGPEGIQYF. The CDR3 nucleotides are TGCAGTGCTAGAGGGGACCTAGCGGGGGGGCCAGAGGGCATTCAGTACTTC. This chain joins TRBV20-1 and TRBJ2-4; 12 positions match TRBD2. This CDR3 region has 17 residues. Germline V CDR1 and CDR2: DFQATT, SNEGSKA (reference sequence). With 1 base clipped from V and 9 bases from J, the junction kept 13 bases outside the gene matches.

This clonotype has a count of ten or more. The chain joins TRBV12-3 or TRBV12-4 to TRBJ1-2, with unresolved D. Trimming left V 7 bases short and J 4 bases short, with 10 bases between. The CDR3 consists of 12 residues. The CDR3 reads CASTRDGYGYTF. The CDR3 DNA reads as TGTGCCAGCACTCGCGACGGCTATGGCTACACCTTC.

The CDR3 coding sequence is TGTGCCAGCAGCCCGGGCGCAGGGATGGACGAGCAGTACTTC. This sequence encodes CASSPGAGMDEQYF. V usage is TRBV7-9 and J usage is TRBJ2-7; TRBD1 might be the D (5 bases). The V end was cut by 5 bases, the J end by 5 bases, with 16 bases between. Looked up from germline, CDR1 is SEHNR and CDR2 is FQNEAQ (reference sequence). This CDR3 is built from 14 residues. Looking up the rest from reference TRBV7-9 and TRBJ2-7 gives the full variable domain: DTGVSQNPRHKITKRGQNVTFRCDPISEHNRLYWYRQTLGQGPEFLTYFQNEAQLEKSRLLSDRFSAERPKGSFSTLEIQRTEQGDSAMYLCASSPGAGMDEQYFGPGTRLTVT.

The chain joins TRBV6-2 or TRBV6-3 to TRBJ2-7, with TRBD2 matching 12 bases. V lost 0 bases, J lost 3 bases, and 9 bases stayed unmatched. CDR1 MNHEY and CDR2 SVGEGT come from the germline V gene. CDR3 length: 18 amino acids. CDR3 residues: CASSYSTGGLAGLYEQYF. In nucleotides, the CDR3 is TGTGCCAGCAGTTACTCTACCGGAGGACTAGCGGGGCTCTACGAGCAGTACTTC.

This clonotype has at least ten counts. The CDR3 loop is CASSLIGTEKETQYF. The CDR3 DNA reads TGCGCCAGCAGCCTCATAGGGACAGAGAAAGAGACCCAGTACTTC. The chain is built from TRBV4-1 and TRBJ2-5, with 7 bases lining up with TRBD1. Trimming cost V 4 bases and J 3 bases; bases outside gene matches: 8. The CDR3 runs to 15 residues. Germline V gene data show CDR1 as MGHRA and CDR2 as YSYEKL.

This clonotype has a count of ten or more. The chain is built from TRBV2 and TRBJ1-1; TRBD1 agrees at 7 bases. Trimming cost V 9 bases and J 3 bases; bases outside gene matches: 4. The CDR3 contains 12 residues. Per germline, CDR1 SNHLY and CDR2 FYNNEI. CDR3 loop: CARQGPDTEAFF. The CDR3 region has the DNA TGTGCCAGACAGGGGCCTGACACTGAAGCTTTCTTT.

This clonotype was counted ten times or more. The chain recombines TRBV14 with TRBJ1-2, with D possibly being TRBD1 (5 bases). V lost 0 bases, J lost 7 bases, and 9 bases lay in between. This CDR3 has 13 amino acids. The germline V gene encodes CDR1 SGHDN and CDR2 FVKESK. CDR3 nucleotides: TGTGCCAGCAGCCAAGAGAGGGGCGGTGGCTACACCTTC. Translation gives CASSQERGGGYTF.

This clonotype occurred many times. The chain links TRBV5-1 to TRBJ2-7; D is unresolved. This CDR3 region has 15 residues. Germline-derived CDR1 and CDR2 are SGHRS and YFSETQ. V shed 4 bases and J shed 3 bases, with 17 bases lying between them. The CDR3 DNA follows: TGCGCCAGCAGCACACACCCGGGCGGCGACTACGAGCAGTACTTC. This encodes CASSTHPGGDYEQYF.

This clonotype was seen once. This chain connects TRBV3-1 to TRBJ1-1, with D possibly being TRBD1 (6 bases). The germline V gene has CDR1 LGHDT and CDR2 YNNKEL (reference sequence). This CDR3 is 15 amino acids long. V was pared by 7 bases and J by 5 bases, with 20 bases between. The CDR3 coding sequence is TGTGCCAGCACCCGGGGGCTCAGGGCGGGGACTGAAGCTTTCTTT. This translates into CASTRGLRAGTEAFF.

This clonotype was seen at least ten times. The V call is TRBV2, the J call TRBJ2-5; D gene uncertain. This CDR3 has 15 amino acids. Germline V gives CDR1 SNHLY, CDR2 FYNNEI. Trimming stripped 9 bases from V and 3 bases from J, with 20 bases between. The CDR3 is CARRSFGWVKETQYF. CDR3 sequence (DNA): TGTGCCAGAAGGTCCTTCGGCTGGGTGAAAGAGACCCAGTACTTC.

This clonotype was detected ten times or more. The CDR3 DNA reads as TGTGCCAGCAGTACCTTCCGCGCGGTGGGGGCTCGGGTAGAAGCTTTCTTT. Its translation is CASSTFRAVGARVEAFF. J is TRBJ1-1 and V is TRBV6-8; TRBD1 is a possible D gene (6 bases). Per germline, CDR1 MNHGY and CDR2 SAAAGT. The CDR3 is 17 residues long. V was trimmed by 5 bases and J by 8 bases, leaving 27 bases between them.

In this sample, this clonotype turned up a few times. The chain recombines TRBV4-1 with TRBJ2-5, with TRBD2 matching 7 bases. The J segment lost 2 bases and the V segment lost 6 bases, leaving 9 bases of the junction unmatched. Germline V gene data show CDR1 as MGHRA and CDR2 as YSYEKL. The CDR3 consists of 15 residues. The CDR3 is CASRASGAPQETQYF. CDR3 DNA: TGCGCCAGCAGGGCCAGCGGGGCGCCACAAGAGACCCAGTACTTC.

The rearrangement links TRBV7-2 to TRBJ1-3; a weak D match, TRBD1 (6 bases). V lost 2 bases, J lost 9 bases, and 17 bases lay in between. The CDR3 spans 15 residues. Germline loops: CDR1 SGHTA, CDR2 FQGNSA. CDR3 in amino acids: CASSLRRGAVSTIYF. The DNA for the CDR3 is TGTGCCAGCAGCTTACGGAGGGGGGCTGTAAGCACCATATATTTT.

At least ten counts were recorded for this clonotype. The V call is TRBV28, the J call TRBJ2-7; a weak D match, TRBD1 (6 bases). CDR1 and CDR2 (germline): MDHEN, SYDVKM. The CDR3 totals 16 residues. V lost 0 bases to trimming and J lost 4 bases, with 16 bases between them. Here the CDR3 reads CASSLWRLDRGYEQYF. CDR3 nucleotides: TGTGCCAGCAGTTTATGGCGGTTGGACAGAGGTTACGAGCAGTACTTC.

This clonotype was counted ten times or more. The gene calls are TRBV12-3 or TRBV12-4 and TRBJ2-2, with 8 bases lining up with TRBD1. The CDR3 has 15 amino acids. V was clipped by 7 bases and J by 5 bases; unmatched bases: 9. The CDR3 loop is CASNQQTGATGELFF. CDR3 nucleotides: TGTGCCAGCAACCAACAGACAGGGGCAACCGGGGAGCTGTTTTTT.